Below, 29 T cell receptor beta chains from the same sample are listed, as sequenced in a study of graft-versus-host responses after intestinal transplantation. Responders (roughly 200,000, CFSE-labeled) were co-plated with roughly 200,000 irradiated, violet-dye-labeled stimulators. Here immunoSEQ multiplex PCR was the method, and the copy in TCRdb shows in-frame clones only, minus some. The sample has approximately 21,000 clones, about 48% seen once. Sequences were derived from alloreactive CD8+ T cells from a mixed lymphocyte reaction culture, sampled before transplantation. Subset noted: CFSE-low proliferating T cells sorted from roughly six-day pre-transplant mixed lymphocyte reaction (GvH or HvG direction). The receptors shown here come from a human patient who was an organ donor for intestinal transplantation.

This clone was found a few times. The gene calls are TRBV6-1 and TRBJ2-7; 13 nucleotides agree with TRBD2. The V gene's germline CDR1 is MNHNS and CDR2 SASEGT. J gave up 3 bases and V 10 bases, and 3 bases lay outside the gene matches. The CDR3 extends over 13 amino acids. This CDR3 is CATRTSGSYEQYF. CDR3 in DNA: TGTGCCACCCGGACTAGCGGGAGCTACGAGCAGTACTTC.

This clone was seen only a few times. The chain uses TRBV6-1 and TRBJ2-7, with D possibly matching TRBD2 (7 bases). CDR3 length: 13 amino acids. Trimming took off 6 bases at V and 7 bases at J, with 16 bases between the two ends. Germline CDR1 MNHNS, CDR2 SASEGT. DNA for the CDR3: TGTGCCAGCAGACCCCCGGGGGGCGCGGAGCAGTACTTC. Amino acids: CASRPPGGAEQYF.

The chain links TRBV7-8 to TRBJ2-4; D is unresolved. Germline V lookup: CDR1 SGHVS, CDR2 FQNEAQ. V lost 3 bases and J lost 6, with 9 bases in between. This CDR3 has 13 residues. This CDR3 is CASSFAGLNIQYF. The CDR3 DNA reads TGTGCCAGCAGCTTCGCAGGCCTAAACATTCAGTACTTC.

This clone showed up just a few times. The genes are TRBV13 and TRBJ1-2; the D is unclear. There are 13 residues in the CDR3. Germline lookup yields CDR1 PRHDT and CDR2 FYEKMQ (reference sequence). Trimming removed 4 bases from V and 5 bases from J, with 11 bases in between. The CDR3 spells CASSSPILYGYTF. For the CDR3, the DNA is TGTGCCAGCAGCTCCCCCATTCTATATGGCTACACCTTC.

This chain uses TRBV27 with TRBJ1-5; D gene uncertain. From germline, CDR1 is MNHEY and CDR2 SMNVEV (reference sequence). Trimming shortened V by 1 base and J by 8 bases, and 9 bases separated the two germline ends. The length of the CDR3 is 13 residues. The CDR3 DNA sequence: TGTGCCAGCAGTTTATTGATTGGCGAGCCCCAGCATTTT. Translation: CASSLLIGEPQHF.

The V gene is TRBV7-2, the J gene TRBJ2-7; possible D gene TRBD1, 5 bases. Per germline, CDR1 SGHTA and CDR2 FQGNSA. This CDR3 comprises 13 residues. Trimming shortened V by 2 bases and J by 4 bases, and 9 bases separated the two germline ends. The CDR3 bases are TGTGCCAGCAGCTTACGGCCAGGGTACGAGCAGTACTTC. It is translated as CASSLRPGYEQYF.

The chain is built from TRBV7-6 and TRBJ2-1; TRBD2 agrees at 10 bases. Germline V lookup: CDR1 SGHVS, CDR2 FNYEAQ. The CDR3 consists of 17 residues. Trimming took 5 bases from V and 0 from J; bases not matched to a gene: 7. The CDR3 here is CASSPSGRVSSYNEQFF. In nucleotides, the CDR3 is TGTGCCAGCAGCCCCAGCGGGAGGGTCAGCTCCTACAATGAGCAGTTCTTC. Supplemented by reference TRBV7-6 and TRBJ2-1, the full variable domain reads GAGVSQSPRYKVTKRGQDVALRCDPISGHVSLYWYRQALGQGPEFLTYFNYEAQQDKSGLPNDRFSAERPEGSISTLTIQRTEQRDSAMYRCASSPSGRVSSYNEQFFGPGTRLTVL.

This clone was recorded a few times. The chain has TRBV11-2 and TRBJ1-4; TRBD1 is a possible D gene (5 bases). The V and J ends lost 5 bases and 7 bases respectively, with 11 bases between them. The germline gives CDR1 SGHAT, CDR2 FQNNGV. This CDR3 is built from 13 residues. The CDR3 spells CASSPPRGEKLFF. The CDR3 nucleotides read TGTGCCAGCAGCCCACCAAGGGGTGAAAAACTGTTTTTT.

The sample holds one count of this clone. At one end the junction does not follow the germline gene, possibly because of a read error. The V and J genes are TRBV28 and TRBJ1-5; a possible D gene is TRBD1 (6 bases). Germline V gene lookup returns CDR1 MDHEN and CDR2 SYDVKM. The CDR3 extends over 11 amino acids. The CDR3 sequence is CASYNRESSDF. The CDR3 DNA is TGTGCCAGTTATAACAGGGAAAGTTCGGATTTT.

This clone has only a few counts. The chain employs TRBV27 and TRBJ1-5; a possible D gene is TRBD1 (5 bases). Per the germline V gene, CDR1 is MNHEY and CDR2 is SMNVEV (reference sequence). Trimming took 1 base from V and 6 from J, leaving 10 bases between them. CDR3 size: 14 residues. CDR3 amino acids: CASSLLGGCQPQHF. The CDR3 nucleotides read TGTGCCAGCAGTTTATTGGGGGGGTGTCAGCCCCAGCATTTT.

This chain joins TRBV4-3 and TRBJ2-1; D remains ambiguous. The germline V gene encodes CDR1 LGHNA and CDR2 YSLEER. The CDR3 contains 15 residues. Deletions cut 4 bases from V and 9 bases from J, with 19 bases between. The CDR3 spells CASSPRGVSPTEQFF. The CDR3 nucleotides read TGCGCCAGCAGCCCCCGCGGTGTCTCGCCCACTGAGCAGTTCTTC.

In regard to this clone: One junction end disagrees with the germline gene, perhaps due to a read error. The genes are TRBV5-4 and TRBJ2-5; either TRBD1 or TRBD2 may supply D (5 bases each). CDR1 SGHNT and CDR2 YYREEE come from the germline V gene (reference sequence). The CDR3 has 13 residues. The CDR3 DNA follows: TGCGCCAGCAGCCGGGGACCGGAGGAGACCCAGTACTTC. Translating it yields CASSRGPEETQYF.

CDR3 sequence (DNA): TGTGCCACCACCGAGGGTGGTGTCTGGTCCTATGGCTACACCTTC. It encodes CATTEGGVWSYGYTF. The chain has TRBV15 and TRBJ1-2; D remains unclear. V shed 7 bases and J shed 4 bases, with 19 bases lying between them. Germline assignment: CDR1 LNHNV and CDR2 YYDKDF (reference sequence). The CDR3 consists of 15 residues.

This chain links TRBV5-6 with TRBJ2-1; D not certain. CDR1 is SGHDT, CDR2 YYEEEE, per germline. This CDR3 comprises 12 residues. V was pared by 1 base and J by 7 bases, with 6 bases between. CDR3: CASSLISNEQFF. In DNA form, the CDR3 reads TGTGCCAGCAGCTTGATTAGTAATGAGCAGTTCTTC.

This clone was detected only a few times. CDR3 coding DNA: TGTGCCAGCAGTTTAACAGGGGGATCCTACGAGCAGTACTTC. Residues: CASSLTGGSYEQYF. The rearrangement links TRBV6-1 to TRBJ2-7, with 8 bases lining up with TRBD1. Germline CDR1 and CDR2: MNHNS and SASEGT. V shed 5 bases and J 1 base; nucleotides not matched to a gene: 4. The CDR3 contains 14 residues.

This sequence joins TRBV7-9 and TRBJ1-4, with a tentative D call TRBD1 (5 bases). This CDR3 is built from 15 residues. The germline CDR1 and CDR2 sequences are SEHNR and FQNEAQ (reference sequence). V lost 5 bases to trimming and J lost 8 bases, with 18 bases between them. CDR3 loop: CASSLPEGIGEKLFF. The CDR3 DNA follows: TGTGCCAGCAGCCTGCCGGAGGGGATAGGAGAAAAACTGTTTTTT. The variable domain in full, completed from reference TRBV7-9 and TRBJ1-4, reads DTGVSQNPRHKITKRGQNVTFRCDPISEHNRLYWYRQTLGQGPEFLTYFQNEAQLEKSRLLSDRFSAERPKGSFSTLEIQRTEQGDSAMYLCASSLPEGIGEKLFFGSGTQLSVL.

The rearrangement joins TRBV6-5 to TRBJ2-7; perhaps D is TRBD1 or TRBD2 (6 bases each). V was shortened by 2 bases and J by 4 bases, with 12 bases between the two germline ends. CDR1 is MNHEY, CDR2 SVGAGI, per germline. The CDR3 covers 14 residues. The CDR3, as DNA: TGTGCCAGCAGTTACAGGGGGGCCGAGTACGAGCAGTACTTC. This codes for CASSYRGAEYEQYF.

This chain connects TRBV19 to TRBJ1-1; TRBD1 might be the D (5 bases). V was pared by 8 bases and J by 0 bases, with 19 bases between. Per the germline V gene, CDR1 is LNHDA and CDR2 is SQIVND (reference sequence). CDR3 length: 16 residues. The CDR3 region is CASGAGRLTMNTEAFF. Written as DNA, the CDR3 is TGTGCCAGTGGCGCAGGGCGGCTAACGATGAACACTGAAGCTTTCTTT. The variable domain in full, with the rest retrieved from reference TRBV19 and TRBJ1-1, is DGGITQSPKYLFRKEGQNVTLSCEQNLNHDAMYWYRQDPGQGLRLIYYSQIVNDFQKGDIAEGYSVSREKKESFPLTVTSAQKNPTAFYLCASGAGRLTMNTEAFFGQGTRLTVV.

The V and J genes are TRBV9 and TRBJ2-1, with D unresolved. This CDR3 contains 12 residues. With 4 bases removed from V and 8 bases from J, the gap between germline ends came to 10 bases. Per germline, CDR1 SGDLS and CDR2 YYNGEE. CDR3 coding DNA: TGTGCCAGCAGCCTAGGGTCCGATGAGCAGTTCTTC. It specifies CASSLGSDEQFF.

This clone is medium-sized. V and J are TRBV7-8 and TRBJ1-2, with D uncertain. The CDR3 runs 13 residues. Trimming took off 2 bases at V and 4 bases at J, with 8 bases between the two ends. The germline gives CDR1 SGHVS, CDR2 FQNEAQ. CDR3: CASSLPNGYGYTF. The CDR3 nucleotides read TGTGCCAGCAGCTTACCGAACGGCTATGGCTACACCTTC. Drawing the rest from reference TRBV7-8 and TRBJ1-2, the complete variable domain is GAGVSQSPRYKVAKRGQDVALRCDPISGHVSLFWYQQALGQGPEFLTYFQNEAQLDKSGLPSDRFFAERPEGSVSTLKIQRTQQEDSAVYLCASSLPNGYGYTFGSGTRLTVV.

The chain links TRBV27 to TRBJ2-7; 9 positions agree with TRBD1. After removal of 6 bases from V and 0 bases from J, the junction contained 0 bases not matched to a gene. The CDR3 totals 13 residues. Germline V gene sequence: CDR1 MNHEY, CDR2 SMNVEV (reference sequence). The CDR3 is CASRTGGSYEQYF. The CDR3 nucleotides read TGTGCCAGCAGGACAGGGGGCTCCTACGAGCAGTACTTC.

The rearrangement uses TRBV7-9 and TRBJ2-7; D call uncertain. Trimming took off 3 bases at V and 3 bases at J, with 6 bases between the two ends. The germline CDR1 and CDR2 sequences are SEHNR and FQNEAQ (reference sequence). The CDR3 is 12 amino acids. The CDR3 loop reads CASSLGVYEQYF. The CDR3 DNA is TGTGCCAGCAGCTTGGGCGTCTACGAGCAGTACTTC.

The gene calls are TRBV11-2 and TRBJ1-2, with D unresolved. The CDR3 consists of 14 residues. With 5 bases removed from V and 8 bases from J, the gap between germline ends came to 18 bases. CDR1 is SGHAT and CDR2 is FQNNGV in the germline V gene. As DNA, the CDR3 is TGTGCCAGCAGCCCAATCCCGGACTTTTTGGGCTACACCTTC. Translated: CASSPIPDFLGYTF.

This clone appeared a few times. V usage is TRBV28 and J usage is TRBJ1-2; a weak D match, TRBD1 (5 bases). Trimming removed 6 bases from V and 4 bases from J, with 15 bases in between. The CDR3 contains 14 residues. CDR1 and CDR2 (germline): MDHEN, SYDVKM. The CDR3 DNA reads TGTGCCAGCAGACGATTGGGGCAGGGCTATGGCTACACCTTC. The encoded protein is CASRRLGQGYGYTF.

The chain couples TRBV13 to TRBJ2-4; no clear D gene. With 6 bases removed from V and 5 bases from J, the gap between germline ends came to 8 bases. Germline V gene lookup returns CDR1 PRHDT and CDR2 FYEKMQ (reference sequence). This CDR3 region has 12 residues. The CDR3 nucleotides read TGTGCCAGCAGTGACCAACAAAACATTCAGTACTTC. As protein: CASSDQQNIQYF.

The J gene is TRBJ2-5, the V gene TRBV7-9; 8 positions agree with TRBD2. The CDR3 is 15 residues long. V gave up 2 bases and J gave up 7 bases; unmatched junction bases: 9. The germline CDR1 and CDR2 sequences are SEHNR and FQNEAQ (reference sequence). The DNA for the CDR3 is TGTGCCAGCAGCTTACTTTGGACTAGCCCTGCGACCCAGTACTTC. It codes for CASSLLWTSPATQYF.

Relative to its sample, this clone is medium-sized. The chain joins TRBV13 to TRBJ2-7, with a tentative D call TRBD2 (5 bases). With 5 bases removed from V and 4 bases from J, the gap between germline ends came to 9 bases. The CDR3 covers 12 residues. Germline-derived CDR1 and CDR2 are PRHDT and FYEKMQ (reference sequence). Written as DNA, the CDR3 is TGTGCCAGCAGCGACGGCGGGTACGAGCAGTACTTC. Translated, it gives CASSDGGYEQYF.

This rearrangement joins TRBV29-1 to TRBJ2-1; TRBD2 agrees at 7 bases. This CDR3 has 13 residues. V shed 6 bases, J shed 9 bases, and the junction held 11 bases outside the gene matches. Germline V gene sequence: CDR1 SQVTM, CDR2 ANQGSEA. The CDR3 sequence is CSVPLGGNGEQFF. The CDR3 DNA reads as TGCAGCGTCCCACTGGGAGGGAACGGTGAGCAGTTCTTC.

The gene calls are TRBV12-5 and TRBJ2-3, with 9 bases identical to TRBD1. This CDR3 is 16 amino acids long. The J segment lost 3 bases and the V segment lost 4 bases, leaving 8 bases of the junction unmatched. Germline V CDR1 and CDR2: LGHNT, FRNRAP. The CDR3 sequence is CASGSAQGARTDTQYF. In nucleotides, the CDR3 is TGTGCTAGTGGTTCAGCACAGGGGGCGAGGACAGATACGCAGTATTTT.